This note documents a single TCR beta chain sequence. This sample was taken from a study of blood T cell repertoires in COVID-19. For the study at large: COVID-19 samples from acute and convalescent phases originated in the United States, Italy and Spain. PBMCs, B-cell-depleted T cells, or T cells were the source of the cDNA or gDNA that made up the material.

Per the original data handling: Reference gene primers were amplified, and this amplification served to estimate nucleated cell counts. Profiled with immunoSEQ multiplex PCR; TCRdb holds only in-frame clones, not every one. The DNA gave D and trimming, while V, J and clone size come from that table. The data hold roughly 97,000 clones, with approximately 82% observed a single time. CDR3 size: 15 residues. V was cut by 0 bases and J by 0 bases, with 9 bases left in between. The germline V gene has CDR1 SGDLS and CDR2 YYNGEE. The chain uses TRBV9 and TRBJ1-1; D may be TRBD1 (5 bases). The specimen was peripheral blood. This TCR was recovered from a man between 65 and 80 years old with acute or convalescent COVID-19. The CDR3 here is CASSVEGNLNTEAFF. The CDR3 bases are TGTGCCAGCAGCGTAGAGGGGAACTTGAACACTGAAGCTTTCTTT.